This T cell receptor (beta chain) came from a study of T-cell memory formation after mild COVID-19. Study-level results: Chiefly within CM and EM were the contracting CD4+ clones; CD8+ ones were within EMRA.

In TCRdb, the 5' RACE reads were re-called with MiXCR into one record per CDR3 protein. The table lists roughly 560,000 distinct CDR3 sequences, around 21% of them singletons. A remark on this clonotype: Its antigen is unknown.

V was cut by 1 base and J by 3 bases, with 13 bases left in between. The CDR3 is made up of 15 amino acids. CDR1 SGHTA and CDR2 FQGNSA come from the germline V gene. Sequencing used PBMCs or a T cell subset sorted from them (not recorded which). The receptor's source is an adult woman who had mild COVID-19 (a few samples of this study predate the infection). Cell type and time point are not known. The chain uses TRBV7-2 and TRBJ2-7; D tentatively fits TRBD1 or TRBD2 (5 bases each). CDR3 amino acids: CASSLEGREDYEQYF. DNA of the CDR3: TGTGCCAGCAGCTTAGAGGGACGGGAAGACTACGAGCAGTACTTC.